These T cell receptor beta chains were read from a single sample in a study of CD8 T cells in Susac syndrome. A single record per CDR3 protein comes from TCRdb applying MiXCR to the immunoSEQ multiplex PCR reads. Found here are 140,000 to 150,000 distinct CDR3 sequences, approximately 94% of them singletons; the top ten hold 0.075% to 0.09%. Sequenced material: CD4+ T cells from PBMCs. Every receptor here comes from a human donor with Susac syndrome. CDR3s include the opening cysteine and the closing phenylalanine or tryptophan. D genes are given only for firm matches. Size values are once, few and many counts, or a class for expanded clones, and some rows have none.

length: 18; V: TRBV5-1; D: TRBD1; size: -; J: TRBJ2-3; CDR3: CASSLRTVDRGSTDTQYF; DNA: TGCGCCAGCAGCTTACGGACTGTCGACAGGGGGTCCACAGATACGCAGTATTTT
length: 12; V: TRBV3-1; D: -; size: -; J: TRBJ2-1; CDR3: CASSQDRQSKFF; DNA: TGTGCCAGCAGCCAAGATCGACAGTCAAAGTTCTTC
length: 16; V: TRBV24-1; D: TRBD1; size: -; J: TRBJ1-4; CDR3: CATSESDRQPNEKLFF; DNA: TGTGCCACCAGTGAGTCGGACAGGCAGCCAAATGAAAAACTGTTTTTT
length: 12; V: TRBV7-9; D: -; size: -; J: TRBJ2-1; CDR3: CASSFRDLGQFF; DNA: TGTGCCAGCAGCTTTCGGGACTTAGGGCAGTTCTTC
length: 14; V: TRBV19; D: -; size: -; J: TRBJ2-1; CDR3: CASSRGVSYNEQFF; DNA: TGTGCCAGTAGTAGGGGGGTTTCCTACAATGAGCAGTTCTTC
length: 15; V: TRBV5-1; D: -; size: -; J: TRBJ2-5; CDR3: CASSFSSPPGETQYF; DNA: TGCGCCAGCAGCTTTTCCAGCCCCCCGGGGGAGACCCAGTACTTC
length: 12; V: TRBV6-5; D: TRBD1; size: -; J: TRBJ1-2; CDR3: CASTRDRDGYTF; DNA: TGTGCCAGCACCAGAGACAGGGATGGCTACACCTTC
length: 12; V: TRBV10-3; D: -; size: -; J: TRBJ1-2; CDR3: CAIRGVGGGYTF; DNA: TGTGCCATCAGGGGGGTGGGCGGAGGCTACACCTTC
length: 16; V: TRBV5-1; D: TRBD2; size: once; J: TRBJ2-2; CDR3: CASSLALLADTGELFF; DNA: TGCGCCAGCAGCTTGGCCTTACTAGCGGACACCGGGGAGCTGTTTTTT
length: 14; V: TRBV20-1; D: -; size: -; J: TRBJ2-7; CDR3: CSVLGPESSYEQYF; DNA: TGCAGTGTTCTTGGCCCGGAATCCTCCTACGAGCAGTACTTC
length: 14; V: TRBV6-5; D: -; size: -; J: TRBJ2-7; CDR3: CASSTSGGSYEQYF; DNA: TGTGCCAGCTCAACTTCAGGGGGGAGCTACGAGCAGTACTTC
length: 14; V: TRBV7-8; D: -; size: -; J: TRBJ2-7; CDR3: CASSLARSAHEQYF; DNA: TGTGCCAGCAGCTTAGCGCGGTCCGCCCACGAGCAGTACTTC
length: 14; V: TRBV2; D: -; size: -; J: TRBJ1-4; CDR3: CASNKRTTNEKLFF; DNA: TGTGCCAGCAACAAAAGGACAACTAATGAAAAACTGTTTTTT
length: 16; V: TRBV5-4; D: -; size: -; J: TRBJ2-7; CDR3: CASRHERSANSYEQYF; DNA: TGTGCCAGCAGGCACGAACGGTCAGCTAACTCCTACGAGCAGTACTTC
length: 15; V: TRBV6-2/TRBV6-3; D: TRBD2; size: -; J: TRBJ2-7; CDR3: CASSISSGSSYEQYF; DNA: TGTGCCAGCAGCATCTCTAGCGGGAGCTCCTACGAGCAGTACTTC
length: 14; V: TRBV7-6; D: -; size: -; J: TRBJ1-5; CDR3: CASSLGVMGQPQHF; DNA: TGTGCCAGCAGCTTAGGGGTGATGGGACAGCCCCAGCATTTT
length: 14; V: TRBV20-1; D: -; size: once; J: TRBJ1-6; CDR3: CSARPTGYNSPLHF; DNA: TGCAGTGCTCGGCCAACAGGGTATAATTCACCCCTCCACTTT
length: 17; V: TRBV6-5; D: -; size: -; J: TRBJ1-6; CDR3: CASSYMSTGLGNSPLHF; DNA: TGTGCCAGCAGTTACATGTCGACGGGACTCGGGAATTCACCCCTCCACTTT
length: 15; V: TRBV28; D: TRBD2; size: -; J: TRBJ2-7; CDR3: CASNRASGISYEQYF; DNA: TGTGCCAGCAATAGAGCTAGCGGTATCTCCTACGAGCAGTACTTC
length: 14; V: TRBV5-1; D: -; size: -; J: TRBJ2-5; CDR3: CASSGARGKETQYF; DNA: TGCGCCAGCAGCGGCGCCAGGGGAAAAGAGACCCAGTACTTC
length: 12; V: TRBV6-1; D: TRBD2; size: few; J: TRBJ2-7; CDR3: CASSGGNYEQYF; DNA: TGTGCCAGCAGCGGGGGGAACTACGAGCAGTACTTC
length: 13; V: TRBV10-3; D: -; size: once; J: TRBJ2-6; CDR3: CANRNSGANVLTF; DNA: TGTGCCAACAGAAACTCTGGGGCCAACGTCCTGACTTTC
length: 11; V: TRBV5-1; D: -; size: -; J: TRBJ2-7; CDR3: CASRGQYEQYF; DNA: TGCGCCAGCAGAGGACAGTACGAGCAGTACTTC
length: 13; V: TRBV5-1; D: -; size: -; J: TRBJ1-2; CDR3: CASSLEVAHGYTF; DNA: TGCGCCAGCAGCTTGGAAGTAGCCCATGGCTACACCTTC
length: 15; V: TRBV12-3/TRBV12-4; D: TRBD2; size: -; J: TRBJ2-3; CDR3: CASSLSGGWPDTQYF; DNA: TGTGCCAGCAGCCTTAGCGGGGGGTGGCCAGATACGCAGTATTTT
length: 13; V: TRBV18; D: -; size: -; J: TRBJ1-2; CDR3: CASSPSQGDGYTF; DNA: TGTGCCAGCTCACCGAGCCAGGGTGATGGCTACACCTTC
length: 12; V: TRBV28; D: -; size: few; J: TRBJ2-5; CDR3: CASSFGEETQYF; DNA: TGTGCCAGCAGTTTCGGGGAAGAGACCCAGTACTTC
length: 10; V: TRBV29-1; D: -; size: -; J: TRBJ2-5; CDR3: CSVFVETQYF; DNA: TGCAGCGTTTTCGTCGAGACCCAGTACTTC
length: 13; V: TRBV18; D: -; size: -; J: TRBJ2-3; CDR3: CASSLQDTDTQYF; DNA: TGTGCCAGCTCACTGCAGGACACAGATACGCAGTATTTT
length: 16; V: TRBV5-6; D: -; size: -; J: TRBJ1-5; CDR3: CASSLGDLRGNQPQHF; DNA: TGTGCCAGCAGCTTGGGGGACCTACGAGGTAATCAGCCCCAGCATTTT
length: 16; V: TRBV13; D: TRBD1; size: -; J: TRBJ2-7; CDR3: CASSAQLGQGRDEQYF; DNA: TGTGCCAGCAGCGCCCAGTTAGGACAGGGTCGGGACGAGCAGTACTTC
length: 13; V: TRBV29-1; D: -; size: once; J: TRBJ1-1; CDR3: CSVSGTMNTEAFF; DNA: TGCAGCGTCTCCGGGACCATGAACACTGAAGCTTTCTTT
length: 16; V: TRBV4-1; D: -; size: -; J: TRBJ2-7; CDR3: CASSPGLRPGSHEQYF; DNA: TGCGCCAGCAGCCCCGGATTGAGACCCGGGTCCCACGAGCAGTACTTC
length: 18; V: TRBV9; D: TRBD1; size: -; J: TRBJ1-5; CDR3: CASSPLRGQGVISQPQHF; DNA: TGTGCCAGCAGCCCGTTGAGGGGACAGGGAGTCATCAGTCAGCCCCAGCATTTT
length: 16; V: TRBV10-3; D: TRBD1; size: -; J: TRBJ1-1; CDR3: CAISGFTGQGGAEAFF; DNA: TGTGCCATCAGTGGATTCACAGGACAGGGAGGTGCTGAAGCTTTCTTT
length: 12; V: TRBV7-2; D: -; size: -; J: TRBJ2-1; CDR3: CASSLWFGEQFF; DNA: TGTGCCAGCAGCTTATGGTTTGGTGAGCAGTTCTTC
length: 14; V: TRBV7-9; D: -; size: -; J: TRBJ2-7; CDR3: CASSLAGGTDEQYF; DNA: TGTGCCAGCAGCTTAGCCGGCGGGACCGACGAGCAGTACTTC
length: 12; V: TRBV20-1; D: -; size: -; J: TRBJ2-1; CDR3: CSAETSWGEQFF; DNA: TGCAGTGCTGAGACTAGTTGGGGTGAGCAGTTCTTC
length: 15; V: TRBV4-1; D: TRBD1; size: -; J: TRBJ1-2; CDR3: CASRSIGTGRRRYTF; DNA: TGCGCCAGCAGGAGCATAGGGACAGGCCGTAGACGATACACCTTC
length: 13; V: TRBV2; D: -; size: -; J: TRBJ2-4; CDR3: CASSGLAKNIQYF; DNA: TGTGCCAGCAGTGGACTAGCCAAAAACATTCAGTACTTC